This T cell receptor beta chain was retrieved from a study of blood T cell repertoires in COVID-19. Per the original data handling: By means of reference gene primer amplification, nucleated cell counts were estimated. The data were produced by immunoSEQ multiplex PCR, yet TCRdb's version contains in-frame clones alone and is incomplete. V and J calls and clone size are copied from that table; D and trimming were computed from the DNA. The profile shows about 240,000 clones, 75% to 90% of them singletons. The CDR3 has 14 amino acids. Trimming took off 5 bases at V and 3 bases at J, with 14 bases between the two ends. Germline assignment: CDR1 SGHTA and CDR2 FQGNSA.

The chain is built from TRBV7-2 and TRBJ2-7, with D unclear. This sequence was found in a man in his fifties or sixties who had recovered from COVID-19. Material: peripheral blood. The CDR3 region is CASSIPVFGYEQYF. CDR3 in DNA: TGTGCCAGCAGCATCCCGGTTTTCGGCTACGAGCAGTACTTC.